Listed below are T cell receptor beta chains from one sample, sequenced in a study of CXCR3-negative and CXCR3-positive naive CD8 T cells. TCRdb reprocessed the 5' RACE reads; each CDR3 protein has one entry and no DNA is given. The sample includes around 140,000 distinct CDR3 sequences. Sequenced material: naive CXCR3- CD8+ T cells from blood. The receptors stem from a human donor in good health. Some clones in this sample may be carry-over from other donors' samples. Each CDR3 is given with its conserved first and last residue. The order of the fields is CDR3 length, J gene, V gene, clone size, CDR3 protein. Clone size is given for some rows only: seen once, a few or many times, or a class if the clone is expanded.

13,TRBJ1-1,TRBV21-1,.,CASRKIRNTEAFF
17,TRBJ2-1,TRBV5-6,.,CASSLGVMAGGGNEQFF
13,TRBJ2-1,TRBV29-1,.,CSPRLATYNEQFF
14,TRBJ2-7,TRBV9,medium-sized,CASSPGTGSYEQYF
14,TRBJ2-7,TRBV4-1,.,CASSHWTGTHEQYF
16,TRBJ1-1,TRBV4-1,.,CASSQVDPGLNTEAFF
14,TRBJ1-2,TRBV28,.,CASSLGQGVNGYTF
18,TRBJ2-3,TRBV24-1,.,CATSGPEGTALSTDTQYF
16,TRBJ2-7,TRBV5-1,.,CASSFSAEGSPYEQYF
17,TRBJ2-3,TRBV12-3/TRBV12-4,.,CASSFDRQGIFTDTQYF
16,TRBJ2-7,TRBV5-1,.,CASSPLAGGSSYEQYF
14,TRBJ2-2,TRBV14,.,CASSQDLRPGELFF
15,TRBJ2-5,TRBV7-6,.,CASSSTGVYVETQYF
14,TRBJ2-7,TRBV28,.,CASSFYKLALEQYF
16,TRBJ2-6,TRBV28,.,CASTPGTFSGANVLTF
18,TRBJ2-1,TRBV28,.,CTSSLGGLAGGSYNEQFF
14,TRBJ1-3,TRBV29-1,.,CSVEDWSSGNTIYF
17,TRBJ1-6,TRBV20-1,.,CSARDNRHGTGDSPLHF
18,TRBJ1-3,TRBV7-9,.,CASSLEGPAESSGNTIYF
12,TRBJ2-3,TRBV12-3/TRBV12-4,.,CASYREPDTQYF
12,TRBJ2-1,TRBV29-1,.,CSATDWAEEQFF
18,TRBJ2-2,TRBV14,.,CASSQWGELTANTGELFF
12,TRBJ1-4,TRBV29-1,.,CSVHGGVEGLFF
12,TRBJ2-1,TRBV20-1,.,CSACGDHNEQFF
15,TRBJ1-1,TRBV7-9,.,CASSTRQGSNTEAFF
16,TRBJ1-1,TRBV15,.,CATSPARDRAGTEAFF
17,TRBJ2-7,TRBV28,.,CASSFRQGALPLYEQYF
17,TRBJ2-1,TRBV10-3,.,CATRTSGGDSSYNEQFF